This TCR beta chain derives from a study of somatic mutations in cytotoxic T cells in rheumatoid arthritis. Clones were read by immunoSEQ multiplex PCR, and TCRdb kept only the in-frame ones, dropping some. The sample consists of 9,500 to 15,000 clones, around 86% of them appearing once. About this clone itself: Its antigen is currently unknown.

Using positive magnetic bead selection on an AutoMACS, CD4+ and CD8+ cells were isolated, after which their purity was checked by flow cytometry. Study-wide points: Each of about an eighth of the roughly 60 patients had a largest CD8+ clone that made up more than 20% of CD8+ cells.

Per germline, CDR1 SGHNT and CDR2 YENEEA. The CDR3 length is 16 residues. V gave up 1 base and J gave up 2 bases; unmatched junction bases: 5. This clonotype was sampled from a woman in her sixties in good health. The chain has TRBV11-3 and TRBJ2-1; 7 positions agree with TRBD2. The sequencing input was CD8+ T cells sorted from blood. The CDR3 spells CASSLAGGPTYNEQFF. The CDR3 DNA sequence: TGTGCCAGCAGCTTAGCGGGAGGCCCTACCTACAATGAGCAGTTCTTC.